The 29 T cell receptor beta chains given below trace back to one sample, sequenced in a study of cytomegalovirus exposure and HLA in healthy donors. Use of 60 Vbeta and 13 Jbeta primers characterized the PCR. This table comes from immunoSEQ multiplex PCR, and its TCRdb copy is limited to in-frame clones, with some not included. This sample's table reports roughly 120,000 clones. The sequencing input was PBMCs. The receptors come from a man aged 25-45 years in good health and CMV-seronegative.

The CDR3 sequence is CSVQQVRNTEAFF. CDR3 coding DNA: TGCAGCGTGCAGCAGGTTCGGAACACTGAAGCTTTCTTT. The chain links TRBV29-1 to TRBJ1-1; no reliable D call. CDR3 length: 13 amino acids. Per the germline V gene, CDR1 is SQVTM and CDR2 is ANQGSEA. Trimming took 6 bases from V and 1 from J, leaving 12 bases between them.

The chain uses TRBV29-1 and TRBJ2-7, with D possibly being TRBD2 (6 bases). From germline, CDR1 is SQVTM and CDR2 ANQGSEA. CDR3 length: 14 residues. Deletions cut 5 bases from V and 3 bases from J, with 17 bases between. Here the CDR3 DNA reads TGCAGCGTTCTCCGGGACTCCTTCGACTACGAGCAGTACTTC. Translation gives CSVLRDSFDYEQYF.

The chain carries TRBV6-6 and TRBJ2-7; a weak D match, TRBD1 (6 bases). Germline assignment: CDR1 MNHNY and CDR2 SVGAGI (reference sequence). CDR3 length: 13 residues. V lost 0 bases to trimming and J lost 5 bases, with 8 bases between them. The CDR3 sequence is CASSYSRGNEQYF. The DNA of the CDR3 is TGTGCCAGCAGTTACTCGAGGGGGAACGAGCAGTACTTC.

On this clone: Within the sample, other DNA sequences also encode this same CDR3. The chain combines TRBV7-3 with TRBJ2-7; no firm D call. The V gene's germline CDR1 is SGHTA and CDR2 FQGTGA. This CDR3 has 13 residues. V was clipped by 0 bases and J by 3 bases, with 6 bases between them. The CDR3: CASSLTPGYEQYF. For the CDR3, the DNA is TGTGCCAGCAGCTTAACCCCCGGCTACGAGCAGTACTTC.

About this clone: The germline gene is not matched at one end of the junction; a read error may be the cause. V gene TRBV7-7 combines with J gene TRBJ2-3, with 7 bases aligning to TRBD2. CDR3 length: 16 residues. Germline V CDR1 and CDR2: SSHAT, FNYEAQ (reference sequence). The CDR3 loop is CASSLSFGGSSDTQYF. The CDR3 DNA reads TGTGCTAGCAGCTTATCATTCGGCGGGAGCTCAGATACGCAGTATTTT.

V usage is TRBV10-3 and J usage is TRBJ1-1, with 7 bases identical to TRBD1. CDR1 is ENHRY, CDR2 SYGVKD, per germline. After removal of 6 bases from V and 1 base from J, the junction contained 5 bases not matched to a gene. CDR3 length: 14 residues. The CDR3 DNA reads as TGTGCCATCAGGACAGGGCTGAGGAACACTGAAGCTTTCTTT. As protein: CAIRTGLRNTEAFF.

The rearrangement links TRBV6-5 to TRBJ1-6; no clear D. The germline V gene has CDR1 MNHEY and CDR2 SVGAGI. V lost 6 bases and J lost 14, with 20 bases in between. The CDR3 has 14 amino acids. In DNA form, the CDR3 reads TGTGCCAGCAGGCCACCCATGGCCCTCGGGACCCTCCACTTT. Translation: CASRPPMALGTLHF.

V and J are TRBV28 and TRBJ2-1; 13 nucleotides line up with TRBD2. Germline lookup yields CDR1 MDHEN and CDR2 SYDVKM. The length of the CDR3 is 16 residues. V lost 2 bases and J lost 6; bases outside the gene matches: 4. The CDR3 bases are TGTGCCAGCAGTTTACCTGGGACTAGCGGGATCAATGAGCAGTTCTTC. It specifies CASSLPGTSGINEQFF.

The chain recombines TRBV16 with TRBJ1-4; no definite D call. The CDR3 is made up of 16 amino acids. The germline V gene encodes CDR1 KGHSY and CDR2 FQNENV. V lost 0 bases and J lost 3, with 11 bases in between. The CDR3 DNA reads as TGTGCCAGCAGCCAATCCCCCCAGCGGGCTAATGAAAAACTGTTTTTT. This sequence encodes CASSQSPQRANEKLFF.

The chain carries TRBV2 and TRBJ1-1; D is perhaps TRBD1 (5 bases). Germline CDR1 and CDR2: SNHLY and FYNNEI. The CDR3 totals 13 residues. The V and J ends lost 0 bases and 5 bases respectively, with 7 bases between them. In nucleotides, the CDR3 is TGTGCCAGCAGTGAAGCGGGGGGAACTGAAGCTTTCTTT. Translating it yields CASSEAGGTEAFF. The whole variable domain, remainder taken from reference TRBV2 and TRBJ1-1, is EPEVTQTPSHQVTQMGQEVILRCVPISNHLYFYWYRQILGQKVEFLVSFYNNEISEKSEIFDDQFSVERPDGSNFTLKIRSTKLEDSAMYFCASSEAGGTEAFFGQGTRLTVV.

This chain uses TRBV18 with TRBJ1-6; no clear D gene. The V end lost 6 bases, the J end lost 9 bases, and 15 bases lay between the germline ends. In germline, CDR1 is KGHSH, CDR2 LQKENI. This CDR3 spans 14 amino acids. The DNA for the CDR3 is TGTGCCAGCTCGGAGGCCTTAAGTCCTTCACCCCTCCACTTT. As protein: CASSEALSPSPLHF.

The chain recombines TRBV28 with TRBJ2-1; 10 nucleotides align to TRBD1. The germline V gene has CDR1 MDHEN and CDR2 SYDVKM. After removal of 4 bases from V and 5 bases from J, the junction contained 11 bases not matched to a gene. This CDR3 spans 17 amino acids. The CDR3 protein is CASSSLPSGTGDNEQFF. In DNA, the CDR3 is TGTGCCAGCAGTTCACTCCCCTCGGGGACAGGGGACAATGAGCAGTTCTTC.

The rearrangement uses TRBV14 and TRBJ1-2; D not certain. CDR1 and CDR2 (germline): SGHDN, FVKESK. The CDR3 has 14 amino acids. V dropped 0 bases and J dropped 8 bases, with 13 bases sitting between them. CDR3 amino acids: CASSQDSSGSGYTF. CDR3 coding DNA: TGTGCCAGCAGCCAAGATAGTTCGGGGTCCGGCTACACCTTC.

V usage is TRBV4-2 and J usage is TRBJ1-2; tentative D call: TRBD1 (6 bases). This CDR3 is built from 18 residues. V dropped 1 base and J dropped 8 bases, with 26 bases sitting between them. Germline-derived CDR1 and CDR2 are LGHNA and YNFKEQ. The CDR3: CASSQVLQGPTPVRGYTF. The CDR3 DNA reads TGTGCCAGCAGCCAAGTTCTACAGGGCCCCACCCCGGTTCGGGGCTACACCTTC.

The rearrangement joins TRBV29-1 to TRBJ2-7; 10 nucleotides align to TRBD1. J lost 4 bases, V lost 4 bases, and 4 bases had no gene match. Germline V gene sequence: CDR1 SQVTM, CDR2 ANQGSEA. This CDR3 region has 13 residues. In DNA form, the CDR3 reads TGCAGCGTTGGCCGGGACAGGGGATACGAGCAGTACTTC. This encodes CSVGRDRGYEQYF.

The chain links TRBV27 to TRBJ2-1; 14 nucleotides agree with TRBD2. Germline V gene sequence: CDR1 MNHEY, CDR2 SMNVEV (reference sequence). This CDR3 comprises 17 residues. V was pared by 8 bases and J by 4 bases, with 10 bases of the junction left unmatched. The CDR3 here is CASRSGLAGVLYNEQFF. The CDR3 region has the DNA TGTGCCAGCCGATCGGGACTAGCGGGAGTACTTTACAATGAGCAGTTCTTC.

The chain combines TRBV29-1 with TRBJ2-7; 9 bases fit TRBD2. V gave up 5 bases and J gave up 2 bases; unmatched junction bases: 16. Germline V gene lookup returns CDR1 SQVTM and CDR2 ANQGSEA. The CDR3 length is 17 residues. CDR3 nucleotides: TGCAGCGTTTCCTGGGGGGGGAGACTAGCGGACCCCTACGAGCAGTACTTC. Translating gives CSVSWGGRLADPYEQYF.

The V gene is TRBV4-3, the J gene TRBJ2-7; D may be TRBD1 (5 bases). Trimming cost V 0 bases and J 2 bases, with 14 bases left between them. CDR3 length equals 16 residues. The germline V gene has CDR1 LGHNA and CDR2 YSLEER. This CDR3 reads CASSQDQTGQTYEQYF. The CDR3 DNA reads TGCGCCAGCAGCCAAGATCAAACAGGCCAGACCTACGAGCAGTACTTC.

J is TRBJ2-1 and V is TRBV2, with D possibly TRBD2 on 5 matching bases. V was trimmed by 4 bases and J by 3 bases, leaving 10 bases between them. CDR3 length: 14 residues. Germline CDR1 reads SNHLY; CDR2 reads FYNNEI. CDR3 region: CASSVLAFYNEQFF. In DNA, the CDR3 is TGTGCCAGCAGTGTTCTAGCTTTCTACAATGAGCAGTTCTTC.

The V call is TRBV7-2, the J call TRBJ1-5; D gene uncertain. Germline-derived CDR1 and CDR2 are SGHTA and FQGNSA. The CDR3 is made up of 12 amino acids. The V end lost 5 bases, the J end lost 8 bases, and 10 bases lay between the germline ends. In DNA, the CDR3 is TGTGCCAGCAGCCTTAGCATAGAGCCCCAGCATTTT. It translates to CASSLSIEPQHF.

The chain uses TRBV9 and TRBJ2-5, with 11 bases fitting TRBD2. V lost 0 bases and J lost 2; bases outside the gene matches: 3. This CDR3 comprises 16 residues. Germline V gene data show CDR1 as SGDLS and CDR2 as YYNGEE. The CDR3 here is CASSVATSGGQETQYF. DNA of the CDR3: TGTGCCAGCAGCGTAGCTACTAGCGGGGGACAAGAGACCCAGTACTTC.

This chain links TRBV27 with TRBJ2-6, with D uncertain. The CDR3 consists of 16 residues. Germline CDR1 and CDR2: MNHEY and SMNVEV (reference sequence). Trimming removed 2 bases at V and 0 bases at J, with 8 bases between. CDR3 bases: TGTGCCAGCAGTTTAGCCCTATCCTCTGGGGCCAACGTCCTGACTTTC. This sequence encodes CASSLALSSGANVLTF.

V and J are TRBV28 and TRBJ2-7; TRBD1 might be the D (6 bases). The V gene lost 3 bases and the J gene lost 3 bases, with 15 bases spanning the gap. This CDR3 spans 15 amino acids. Germline-derived CDR1 and CDR2 are MDHEN and SYDVKM. In DNA, the CDR3 is TGTGCCAGCAGTTTGTTATCGGACAGAAGCTACGAGCAGTACTTC. It translates to CASSLLSDRSYEQYF.

This sequence joins TRBV15 and TRBJ2-1; 7 bases fit TRBD2. The CDR3 runs to 14 residues. J was trimmed by 5 bases and V by 1 base; bases with no gene match: 2. Per the germline V gene, CDR1 is LNHNV and CDR2 is YYDKDF (reference sequence). CDR3 residues: CATSRVAGDNEQFF. CDR3 DNA: TGTGCCACCAGCAGAGTGGCGGGAGACAATGAGCAGTTCTTC. The full variable domain, rest sourced from reference TRBV15 and TRBJ2-1, is DAMVIQNPRYQVTQFGKPVTLSCSQTLNHNVMYWYQQKSSQAPKLLFHYYDKDFNNEADTPDNFQSRRPNTSFCFLDIRSPGLGDTAMYLCATSRVAGDNEQFFGPGTRLTVL.

This chain links TRBV11-3 with TRBJ2-1, with TRBD2 matching over 8 bases. With 5 bases clipped from V and 4 bases from J, the junction kept 4 bases outside the gene matches. CDR3 length: 14 amino acids. Germline CDR1 SGHNT, CDR2 YENEEA. The CDR3 here is CASSPGGGYNEQFF. The CDR3 DNA sequence: TGTGCCAGCAGCCCCGGGGGGGGATACAATGAGCAGTTCTTC.

For this clone: A read error may produce the germline difference seen at one junction end. J is TRBJ2-5 and V is TRBV7-7; the match to TRBD1 covers 9 bases. Germline V gives CDR1 SSHAT, CDR2 FNYEAQ (reference sequence). There are 15 residues in the CDR3. This chain's CDR3 is CASSPGQGLRETQYF. For the CDR3, the DNA is TGTGCTAGCAGCCCGGGACAGGGACTGAGGGAGACCCAGTACTTC. The variable domain in full, with the rest retrieved from reference TRBV7-7 and TRBJ2-5, is GAGVSQSPRYKVTKRGQDVTLRCDPISSHATLYWYQQALGQGPEFLTYFNYEAQPDKSGLPSDRFSAERPEGSISTLTIQRTEQRDSAMYRCASSPGQGLRETQYFGPGTRLLVL.

The V and J genes are TRBV5-4 and TRBJ2-1, with 14 bases that match TRBD2. CDR3 length: 15 amino acids. Trimming removed 1 base from V and 9 bases from J; junction bases left unmatched: 3. Germline V gives CDR1 SGHNT, CDR2 YYREEE (reference sequence). The CDR3 DNA reads TGTGCCAGCAGCTTGTCGACTAGCGGGAGGGCTGAGCAGTTCTTC. Translating it yields CASSLSTSGRAEQFF.

The chain couples TRBV5-5 to TRBJ1-1; possibly TRBD1 for D (6 bases). Per germline, CDR1 SGHKS and CDR2 YYEKEE (reference sequence). This CDR3 region has 15 residues. V lost 3 bases, J lost 0 bases, and 12 bases lay in between. CDR3 DNA sequence: TGTGCCAGCAGCTCCCTGACAGGCCTGAACACTGAAGCTTTCTTT. Its translation is CASSSLTGLNTEAFF.

The rearrangement links TRBV27 to TRBJ2-3; D is possibly TRBD2 (5 bases). Germline CDR1 MNHEY, CDR2 SMNVEV (reference sequence). CDR3 size: 12 residues. V dropped 5 bases and J dropped 9 bases, with 12 bases sitting between them. The CDR3 nucleotides are TGTGCCAGCAGTCCATCCTGGGAGACGCAGTATTTT. Its protein product is CASSPSWETQYF.